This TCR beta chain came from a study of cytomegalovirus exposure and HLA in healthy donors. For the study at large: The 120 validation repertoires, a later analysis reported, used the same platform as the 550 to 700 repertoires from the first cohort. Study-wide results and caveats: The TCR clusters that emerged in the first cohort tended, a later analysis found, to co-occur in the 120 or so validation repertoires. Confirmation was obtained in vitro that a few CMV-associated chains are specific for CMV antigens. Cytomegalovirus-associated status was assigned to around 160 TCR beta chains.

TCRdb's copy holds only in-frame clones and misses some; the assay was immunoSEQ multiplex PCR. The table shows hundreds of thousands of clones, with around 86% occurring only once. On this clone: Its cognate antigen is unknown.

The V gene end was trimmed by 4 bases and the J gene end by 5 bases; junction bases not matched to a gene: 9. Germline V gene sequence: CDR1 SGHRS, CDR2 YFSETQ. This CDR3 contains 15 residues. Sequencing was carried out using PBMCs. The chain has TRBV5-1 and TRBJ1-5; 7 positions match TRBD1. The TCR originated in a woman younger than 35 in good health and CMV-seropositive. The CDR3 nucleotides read TGCGCCAGCAGCGCGACAGGGTCGGGGCATCAGCCCCAGCATTTT. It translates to CASSATGSGHQPQHF.